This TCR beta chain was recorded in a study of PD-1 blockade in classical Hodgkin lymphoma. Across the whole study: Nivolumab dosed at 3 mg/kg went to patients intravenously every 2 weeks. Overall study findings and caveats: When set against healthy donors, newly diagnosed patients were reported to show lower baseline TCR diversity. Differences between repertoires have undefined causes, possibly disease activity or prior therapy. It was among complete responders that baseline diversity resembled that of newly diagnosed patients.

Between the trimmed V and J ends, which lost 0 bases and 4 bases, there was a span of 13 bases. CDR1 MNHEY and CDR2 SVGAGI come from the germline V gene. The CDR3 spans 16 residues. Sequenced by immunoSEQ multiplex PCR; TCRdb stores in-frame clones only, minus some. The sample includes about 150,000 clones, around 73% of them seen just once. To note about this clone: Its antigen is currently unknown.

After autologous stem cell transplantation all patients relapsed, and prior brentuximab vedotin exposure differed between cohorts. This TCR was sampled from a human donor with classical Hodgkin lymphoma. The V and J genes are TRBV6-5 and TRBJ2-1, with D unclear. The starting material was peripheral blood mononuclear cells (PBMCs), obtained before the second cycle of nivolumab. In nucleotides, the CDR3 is TGTGCCAGCAGTTACTCCCGGTATTCTTCATACAATGAGCAGTTCTTC. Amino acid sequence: CASSYSRYSSYNEQFF.